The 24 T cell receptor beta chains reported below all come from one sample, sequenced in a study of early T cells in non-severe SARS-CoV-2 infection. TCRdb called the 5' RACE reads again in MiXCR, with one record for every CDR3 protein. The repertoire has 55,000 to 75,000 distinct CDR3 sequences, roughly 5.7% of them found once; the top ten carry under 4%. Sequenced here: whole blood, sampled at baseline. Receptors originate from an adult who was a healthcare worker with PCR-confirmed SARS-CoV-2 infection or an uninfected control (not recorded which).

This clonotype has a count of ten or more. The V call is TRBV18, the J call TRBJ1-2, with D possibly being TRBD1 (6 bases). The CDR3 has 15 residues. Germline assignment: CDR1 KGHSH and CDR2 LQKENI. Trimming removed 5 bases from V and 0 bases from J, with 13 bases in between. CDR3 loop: CASSATGKANYGYTF. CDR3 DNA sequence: TGTGCCAGCTCAGCGACAGGCAAAGCTAACTATGGCTACACCTTC.

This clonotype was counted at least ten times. CDR3 loop: CAVYRGLNTEAFF. The DNA for the CDR3 is TGTGCCGTCTATAGGGGACTGAACACTGAAGCTTTCTTT. The chain couples TRBV10-3 to TRBJ1-1; maybe TRBD1 (5 bases). V was trimmed by 11 bases and J by 0 bases, leaving 13 bases between them. Germline V CDR1 and CDR2: ENHRY, SYGVKD. The CDR3 is made up of 13 amino acids.

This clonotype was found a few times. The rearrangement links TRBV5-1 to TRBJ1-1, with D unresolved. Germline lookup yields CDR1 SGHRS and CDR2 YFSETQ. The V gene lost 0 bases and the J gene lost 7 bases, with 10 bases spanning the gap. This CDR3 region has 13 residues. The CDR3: CASSLVVRDEAFF. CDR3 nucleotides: TGCGCCAGCAGCTTGGTCGTTAGGGATGAAGCTTTCTTT.

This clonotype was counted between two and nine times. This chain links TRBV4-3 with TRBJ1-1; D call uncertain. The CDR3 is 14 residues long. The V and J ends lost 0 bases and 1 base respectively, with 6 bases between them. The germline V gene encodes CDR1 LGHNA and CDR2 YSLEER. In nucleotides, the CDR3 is TGCGCCAGCAGCCAAGATTACGGGAACACTGAAGCTTTCTTT. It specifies CASSQDYGNTEAFF.

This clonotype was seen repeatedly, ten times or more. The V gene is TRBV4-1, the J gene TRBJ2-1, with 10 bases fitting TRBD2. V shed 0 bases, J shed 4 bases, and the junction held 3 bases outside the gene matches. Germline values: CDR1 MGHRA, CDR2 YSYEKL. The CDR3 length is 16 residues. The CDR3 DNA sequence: TGCGCCAGCAGCCAAGATCCACTAGCGGGGTACAATGAGCAGTTCTTC. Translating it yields CASSQDPLAGYNEQFF.

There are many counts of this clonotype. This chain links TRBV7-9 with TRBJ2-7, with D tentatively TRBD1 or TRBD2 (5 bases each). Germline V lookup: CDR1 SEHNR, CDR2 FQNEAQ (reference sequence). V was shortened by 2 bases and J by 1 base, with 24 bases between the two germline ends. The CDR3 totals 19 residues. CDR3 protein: CASSLRFFLEGRNSYEQYF. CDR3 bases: TGTGCCAGCAGCTTACGCTTCTTTTTAGAGGGGCGAAATTCCTACGAGCAGTACTTC.

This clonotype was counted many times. CDR3 loop: CASSFSGGPYNEQFF. CDR3 coding DNA: TGTGCCAGCAGTTTCTCGGGAGGGCCCTACAATGAGCAGTTCTTC. The rearrangement uses TRBV28 and TRBJ2-1, with 8 bases aligning to TRBD2. The CDR3 runs 15 residues. Trimming took 3 bases from V and 2 from J; bases not matched to a gene: 3. The germline V gene has CDR1 MDHEN and CDR2 SYDVKM.

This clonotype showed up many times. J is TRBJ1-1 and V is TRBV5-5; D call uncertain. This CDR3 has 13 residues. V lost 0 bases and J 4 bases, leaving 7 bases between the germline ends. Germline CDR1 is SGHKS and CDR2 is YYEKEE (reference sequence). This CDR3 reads CASSLEQITEAFF. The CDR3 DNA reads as TGTGCCAGCAGCTTGGAGCAGATCACTGAAGCTTTCTTT.

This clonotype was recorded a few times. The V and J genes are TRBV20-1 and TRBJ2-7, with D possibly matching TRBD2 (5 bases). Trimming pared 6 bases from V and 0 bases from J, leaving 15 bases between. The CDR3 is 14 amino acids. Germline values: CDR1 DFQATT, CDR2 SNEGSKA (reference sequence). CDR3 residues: CSAVKGSGSYEQYF. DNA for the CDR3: TGCAGTGCCGTCAAAGGGAGCGGCTCCTACGAGCAGTACTTC.

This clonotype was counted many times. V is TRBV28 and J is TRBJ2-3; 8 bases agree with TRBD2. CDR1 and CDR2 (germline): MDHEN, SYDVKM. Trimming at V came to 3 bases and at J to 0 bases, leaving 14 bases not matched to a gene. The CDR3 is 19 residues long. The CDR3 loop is CASSFSIAGRSSSTDTQYF. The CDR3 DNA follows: TGTGCCAGCAGTTTCTCGATAGCGGGGAGGTCCTCTAGCACAGATACGCAGTATTTT. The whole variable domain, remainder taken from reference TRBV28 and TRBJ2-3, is DVKVTQSSRYLVKRTGEKVFLECVQDMDHENMFWYRQDPGLGLRLIYFSYDVKMKEKGDIPEGYSVSREKKERFSLILESASTNQTSMYLCASSFSIAGRSSSTDTQYFGPGTRLTVL.

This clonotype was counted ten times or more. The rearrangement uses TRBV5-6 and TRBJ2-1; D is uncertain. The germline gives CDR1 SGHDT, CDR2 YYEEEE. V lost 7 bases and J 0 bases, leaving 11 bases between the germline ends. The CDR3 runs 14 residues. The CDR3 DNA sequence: TGTGCCAGCGTCGGGTACAGCTCCTACAATGAGCAGTTCTTC. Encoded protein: CASVGYSSYNEQFF.

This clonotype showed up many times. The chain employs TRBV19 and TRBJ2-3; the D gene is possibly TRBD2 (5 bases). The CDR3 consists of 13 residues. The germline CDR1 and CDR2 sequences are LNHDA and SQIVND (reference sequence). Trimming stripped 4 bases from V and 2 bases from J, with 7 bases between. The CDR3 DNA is TGTGCCAGTAGTAAGGGAGTCACAGATACGCAGTATTTT. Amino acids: CASSKGVTDTQYF.

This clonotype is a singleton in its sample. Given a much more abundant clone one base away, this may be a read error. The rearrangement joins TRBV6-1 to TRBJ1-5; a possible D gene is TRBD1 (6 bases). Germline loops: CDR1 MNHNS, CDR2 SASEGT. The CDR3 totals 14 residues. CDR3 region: CVSGRTASNQPQHF. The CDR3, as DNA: TGTGTCAGCGGAAGGACAGCCAGCAATCAGCCCCAGCATTTT.

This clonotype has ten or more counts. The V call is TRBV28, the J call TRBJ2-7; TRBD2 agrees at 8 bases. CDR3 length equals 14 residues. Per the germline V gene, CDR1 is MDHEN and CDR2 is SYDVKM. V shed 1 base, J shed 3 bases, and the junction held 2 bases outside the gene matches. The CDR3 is CASSLSLAGYEQYF. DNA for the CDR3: TGTGCCAGCAGTTTATCCCTAGCGGGCTACGAGCAGTACTTC.

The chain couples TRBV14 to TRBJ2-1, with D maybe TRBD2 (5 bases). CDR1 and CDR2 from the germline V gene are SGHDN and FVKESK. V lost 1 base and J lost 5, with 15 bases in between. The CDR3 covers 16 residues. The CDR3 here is CASSQVVRALHNEQFF. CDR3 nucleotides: TGTGCCAGCAGCCAAGTGGTGAGGGCCTTACACAATGAGCAGTTCTTC.

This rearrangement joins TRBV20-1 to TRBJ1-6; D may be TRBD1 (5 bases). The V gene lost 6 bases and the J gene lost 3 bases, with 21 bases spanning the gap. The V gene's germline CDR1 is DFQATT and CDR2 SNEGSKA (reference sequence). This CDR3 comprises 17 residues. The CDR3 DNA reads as TGCAGTGCCCCGGTGGGGGGTTTGCCAAGCTATAATTCACCCCTCCACTTT. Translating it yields CSAPVGGLPSYNSPLHF.

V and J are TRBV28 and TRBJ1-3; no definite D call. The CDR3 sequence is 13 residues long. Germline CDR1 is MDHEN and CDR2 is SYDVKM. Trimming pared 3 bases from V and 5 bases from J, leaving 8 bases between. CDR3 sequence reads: CASSLTRRNTIYF. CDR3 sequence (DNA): TGTGCCAGCAGTTTGACACGCCGAAACACCATATATTTT. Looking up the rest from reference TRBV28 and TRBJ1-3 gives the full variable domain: DVKVTQSSRYLVKRTGEKVFLECVQDMDHENMFWYRQDPGLGLRLIYFSYDVKMKEKGDIPEGYSVSREKKERFSLILESASTNQTSMYLCASSLTRRNTIYFGEGSWLTVV.

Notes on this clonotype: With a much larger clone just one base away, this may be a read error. The CDR3: CASSAGDTDTQHF. CDR3 DNA: TGCGCCAGCAGCGCGGGAGACACAGATACGCAGCATTTT. The V gene is TRBV5-1, the J gene TRBJ2-3; no clear D gene. The J call is doubtful: the DNA matches TRBJ1-5 better. This CDR3 is 13 amino acids long. CDR1 SGHRS and CDR2 YFSETQ come from the germline V gene.

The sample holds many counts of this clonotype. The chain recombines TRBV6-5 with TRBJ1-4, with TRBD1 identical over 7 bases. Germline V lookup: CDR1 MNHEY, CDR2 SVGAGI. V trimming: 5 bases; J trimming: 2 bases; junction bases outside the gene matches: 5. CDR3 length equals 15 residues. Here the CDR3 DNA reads TGTGCCAGCAGTGCTCAACAGGGGACTAATGAAAAACTGTTTTTT. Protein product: CASSAQQGTNEKLFF.

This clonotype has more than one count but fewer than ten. CDR3 sequence: CASSLGGNYGYTF. The DNA for the CDR3 is TGTGCCAGCAGTTTGGGTGGGAACTATGGCTACACCTTC. This sequence joins TRBV12-3 or TRBV12-4 and TRBJ1-2; D remains ambiguous. The CDR3 totals 13 residues. V was clipped by 3 bases and J by 2 bases, with 7 bases between them.

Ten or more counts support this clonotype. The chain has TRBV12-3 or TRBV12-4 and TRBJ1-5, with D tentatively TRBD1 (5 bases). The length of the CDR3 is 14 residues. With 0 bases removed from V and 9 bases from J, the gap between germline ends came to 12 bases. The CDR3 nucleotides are TGTGCCAGCAGTTTAGCGCGTGGGAGGGGGCCCCAGCATTTT. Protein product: CASSLARGRGPQHF.

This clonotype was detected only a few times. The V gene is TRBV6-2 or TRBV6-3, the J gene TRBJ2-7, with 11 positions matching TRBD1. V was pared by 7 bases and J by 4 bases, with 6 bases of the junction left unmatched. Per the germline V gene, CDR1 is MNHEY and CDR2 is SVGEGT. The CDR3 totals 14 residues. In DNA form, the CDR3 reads TGTGCCAGCATCACCGGACAGGGGGCTTACGAGCAGTACTTC. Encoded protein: CASITGQGAYEQYF.

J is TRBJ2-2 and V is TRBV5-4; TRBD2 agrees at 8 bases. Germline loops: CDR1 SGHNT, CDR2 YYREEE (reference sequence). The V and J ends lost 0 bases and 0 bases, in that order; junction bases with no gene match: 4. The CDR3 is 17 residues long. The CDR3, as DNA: TGTGCCAGCAGCTTGGATCTAGCGGGCCCGAACACCGGGGAGCTGTTTTTT. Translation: CASSLDLAGPNTGELFF. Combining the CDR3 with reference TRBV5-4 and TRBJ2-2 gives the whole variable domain ETGVTQSPTHLIKTRGQQVTLRCSSQSGHNTVSWYQQALGQGPQFIFQYYREEENGRGNFPPRFSGLQFPNYSSELNVNALELDDSALYLCASSLDLAGPNTGELFFGEGSRLTVL.

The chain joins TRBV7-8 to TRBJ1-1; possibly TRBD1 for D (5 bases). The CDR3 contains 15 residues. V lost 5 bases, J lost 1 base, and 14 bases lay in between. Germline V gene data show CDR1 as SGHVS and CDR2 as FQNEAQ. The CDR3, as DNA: TGTGCCAGCAGCCCGAGCAGGGTCCCGAACACTGAAGCTTTCTTT. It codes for CASSPSRVPNTEAFF. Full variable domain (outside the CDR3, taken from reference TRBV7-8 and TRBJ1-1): GAGVSQSPRYKVAKRGQDVALRCDPISGHVSLFWYQQALGQGPEFLTYFQNEAQLDKSGLPSDRFFAERPEGSVSTLKIQRTQQEDSAVYLCASSPSRVPNTEAFFGQGTRLTVV.